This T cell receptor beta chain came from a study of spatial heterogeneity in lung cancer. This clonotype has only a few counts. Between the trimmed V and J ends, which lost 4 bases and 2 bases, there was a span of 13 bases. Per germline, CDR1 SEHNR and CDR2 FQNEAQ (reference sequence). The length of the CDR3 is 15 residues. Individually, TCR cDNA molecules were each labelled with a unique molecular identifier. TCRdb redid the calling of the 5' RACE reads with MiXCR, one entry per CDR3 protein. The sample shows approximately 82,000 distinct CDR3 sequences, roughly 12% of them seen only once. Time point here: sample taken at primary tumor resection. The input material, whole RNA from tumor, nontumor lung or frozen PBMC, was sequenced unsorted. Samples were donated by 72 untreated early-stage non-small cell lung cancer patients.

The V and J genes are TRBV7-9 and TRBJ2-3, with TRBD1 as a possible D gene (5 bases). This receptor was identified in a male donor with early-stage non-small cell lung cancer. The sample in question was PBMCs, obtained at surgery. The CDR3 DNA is TGTGCCAGCAGCTCTCTAACAGGCTTCACAGATACGCAGTATTTT. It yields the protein CASSSLTGFTDTQYF.